This passage covers 12 T cell receptor beta chains from one sample sequenced in a study of OX40 agonist ivuxolimab in advanced cancers. Here immunoSEQ multiplex PCR was the method, and the copy in TCRdb shows in-frame clones only, minus some. The sample consists of some 80,000 clones, roughly 92% of them appearing once. Sequences were derived from CD4+ or CD8+ T cells sorted from blood, sampled in a trial of the OX40 agonist ivuxolimab. The receptors originated from an adult with an advanced solid tumor such as melanoma, head and neck, liver or kidney cancer.

About this clone itself: Other nucleotide sequences in the sample specify the same CDR3. J is TRBJ1-1 and V is TRBV5-1, with D maybe TRBD1 (5 bases). The length of the CDR3 is 15 residues. Germline lookup yields CDR1 SGHRS and CDR2 YFSETQ. The V end lost 5 bases, the J end lost 1 base, and 15 bases lay between the germline ends. This chain's CDR3 is CASSADPGANTEAFF. The CDR3 DNA reads TGCGCCAGCAGTGCCGACCCCGGGGCGAACACTGAAGCTTTCTTT.

The chain carries TRBV19 and TRBJ2-7, with D possibly TRBD1 on 5 matching bases. CDR1 and CDR2 (germline): LNHDA, SQIVND (reference sequence). Trimming stripped 5 bases from V and 4 bases from J, with 9 bases between. The length of the CDR3 is 12 residues. The CDR3 region has the DNA TGTGCCAGTAGTGAAAAGGGGTACGAGCAGTACTTC. Translation: CASSEKGYEQYF.

This chain joins TRBV15 and TRBJ1-4; no reliable D call. This CDR3 has 15 amino acids. Between the trimmed V and J ends, which lost 1 base and 0 bases, there was a span of 6 bases. The V gene's germline CDR1 is LNHNV and CDR2 YYDKDF (reference sequence). Here the CDR3 reads CATSRGDATNEKLFF. The CDR3 DNA reads TGTGCCACCAGCAGAGGAGACGCAACTAATGAAAAACTGTTTTTT.

The V gene is TRBV30, the J gene TRBJ1-2; D call uncertain. CDR3 size: 13 residues. Germline CDR1 GTSNPN, CDR2 SVGIG (reference sequence). Trimming left V 2 bases short and J 7 bases short, with 14 bases between. The CDR3 sequence is CAWSLTGRSGYTF. DNA of the CDR3: TGTGCCTGGAGTTTGACTGGGCGCTCTGGCTACACCTTC.

The chain employs TRBV6-1 and TRBJ1-2; D remains unclear. V was clipped by 0 bases and J by 0 bases, with 5 bases between them. The germline gives CDR1 MNHNS, CDR2 SASEGT. CDR3 size: 14 residues. CDR3 in DNA: TGTGCCAGCAGTGAAGCGGCAGCTAACTATGGCTACACCTTC. Translating it yields CASSEAAANYGYTF.

The chain couples TRBV11-2 to TRBJ2-6; 7 nucleotides align to TRBD1. CDR1 is SGHAT, CDR2 FQNNGV, per germline. The CDR3 sequence is 14 residues long. With V trimmed by 8 bases and J by 1 base, 2 bases remained unmatched. The CDR3 DNA follows: TGTGCCAGCGCCAGGGGGTCTGGGGCCAACGTCCTGACTTTC. Its translation is CASARGSGANVLTF.

This clone has a single count. CDR3 sequence (DNA): TGTGCCAGCAGTTACCGGGCAGGGGGGAACACCGGGGAGCTGTTTTTT. It codes for CASSYRAGGNTGELFF. The chain recombines TRBV6-5 with TRBJ2-2, with 7 nucleotides matching TRBD1. The CDR3 extends over 16 amino acids. From germline, CDR1 is MNHEY and CDR2 SVGAGI. Losses at the gene ends were 2 bases for V and 1 base for J; bases not matched to a gene: 4.

The V call is TRBV9, the J call TRBJ1-5, with D hard to call. This CDR3 has 15 amino acids. Trimming took 0 bases from V and 5 from J, leaving 12 bases between them. Germline V lookup: CDR1 SGDLS, CDR2 YYNGEE. The CDR3 here is CASSVGGDPYQPQHF. CDR3 bases: TGTGCCAGCAGCGTAGGGGGTGACCCTTATCAGCCCCAGCATTTT.

The rearrangement links TRBV10-3 to TRBJ2-7; no reliable D call. The CDR3 contains 13 residues. Trimming stripped 4 bases from V and 3 bases from J, with 10 bases between. Per germline, CDR1 ENHRY and CDR2 SYGVKD. The CDR3 nucleotides are TGTGCCATCAGTGTTCAGGCGAGCTACGAGCAGTACTTC. Residues: CAISVQASYEQYF.

The chain links TRBV4-1 to TRBJ2-1, with D perhaps matching TRBD2 (5 bases). Trimming took off 4 bases at V and 7 bases at J, with 17 bases between the two ends. CDR1 and CDR2 from the germline V gene are MGHRA and YSYEKL. The CDR3 spans 15 residues. For the CDR3, the DNA is TGCGCCAGCAGCCCGCGGGCGATCCGCGCTAATGAGCAGTTCTTC. Its protein is CASSPRAIRANEQFF.

The count of this clone is one. The chain recombines TRBV6-6 with TRBJ1-2; D gene uncertain. V lost 6 bases and J lost 8, with 16 bases in between. The CDR3 spans 13 residues. CDR1 is MNHNY, CDR2 SVGAGI, per germline (reference sequence). CDR3 protein: CASSVGAGVGYTF. The CDR3 nucleotides read TGTGCCAGCAGCGTCGGTGCCGGGGTCGGCTACACCTTC.

The rearrangement uses TRBV30 and TRBJ2-2, with 7 bases fitting TRBD1. The trim removed 5 bases at V and 8 bases at J, leaving 14 bases unmatched. The CDR3 consists of 15 residues. Germline lookup yields CDR1 GTSNPN and CDR2 SVGIG (reference sequence). Here the CDR3 DNA reads TGTGCCTGGGCGCCCGGGACAGTAGGTTCAGGGGAGCTGTTTTTT. It encodes CAWAPGTVGSGELFF.